A selection of T cell receptor beta chains follows, all from one sample in a study of shared clonotypes between healthy human individuals. Sequencing used immunoSEQ multiplex PCR; TCRdb keeps in-frame clones, though not all of them. The table lists about 2.1 million clones, under 95% of them singletons. Source material: naive CD8+ T cells from PBMCs. The receptors shown here come from a man between 18 and 29 years old in good health. Some clones in this sample may be carry-over from other donors' samples. Both conserved end residues are part of each CDR3.

CDR3: CASSTHYRGNSYEQYF
J: TRBJ2-7
V: TRBV28

CDR3: CASSSPLEKASYEQYF
J: TRBJ2-7
V: TRBV28

CDR3: CASSPTGRNFNEKLFF
J: TRBJ1-4
V: TRBV27

CDR3: CASSEGPGIEAFF
J: TRBJ1-1
V: TRBV19

CDR3: CSARQGDTGELFF
J: TRBJ2-2
V: TRBV29-1

CDR3: CASSAGQGKNIQYF
J: TRBJ2-4
V: TRBV9

CDR3: CASTLTGESYEQYF
J: TRBJ2-7
V: TRBV28

CDR3: CASSLRYNTEAFF
J: TRBJ1-1
V: TRBV28

CDR3: CASSPQPGTGNTEAFF
J: TRBJ1-1
V: TRBV4-1

CDR3: CASSLRLSTTEAFF
J: TRBJ1-1
V: TRBV5-6

CDR3: CASGREGGYNEQFF
J: TRBJ2-1
V: TRBV2

CDR3: CASSQEAGPHYEQYF
J: TRBJ2-7
V: TRBV14

CDR3: CASSLSVGSSGYGYTF
J: TRBJ1-2
V: TRBV11-2

CDR3: CASSFLGTRSTDTQYF
J: TRBJ2-3
V: TRBV28

CDR3: CASSYAEGYYGYTF
J: TRBJ1-2
V: TRBV6-5

CDR3: CASSLDLGNQPQHF
J: TRBJ1-5
V: TRBV11-2

CDR3: CASSPRGFNTEAFF
J: TRBJ1-1
V: TRBV27

CDR3: CASSPDSSGGETQYF
J: TRBJ2-5
V: TRBV18

CDR3: CASSSAGEQYF
J: TRBJ2-7
V: TRBV7-9

CDR3: CASSRDRAEETQYF
J: TRBJ2-5
V: TRBV7-2

CDR3: CASSARPTADSYGDFF
J: TRBJ1-1
V: TRBV9

CDR3: CASSSPGQGNEARIQPQHF
J: TRBJ1-5
V: TRBV27

CDR3: CASSQDRYRGQETQYF
J: TRBJ2-5
V: TRBV4-3

CDR3: CAWRYTGDYGYTF
J: TRBJ1-2
V: TRBV30

CDR3: CASSELGGLVRETQYF
J: TRBJ2-5
V: TRBV10-2

CDR3: CASSPQGGYEQYF
J: TRBJ2-7
V: TRBV18

CDR3: CASSTGAGASVGELFF
J: TRBJ2-2
V: TRBV7-9

CDR3: CASSYSGTSNEQFF
J: TRBJ2-1
V: TRBV6-5

CDR3: CASSQTPNPNYGYTF
J: TRBJ1-2
V: TRBV6-5

CDR3: CATLTEGRQFF
J: TRBJ2-1
V: TRBV2

CDR3: CASSRDVAGVYNEQFF
J: TRBJ2-1
V: TRBV7-3

CDR3: CASSQGQGTYEQYF
J: TRBJ2-7
V: TRBV4-1

CDR3: CAISGEPRLEGQFF
J: TRBJ2-1
V: TRBV10-3

CDR3: CSARGDAGELFF
J: TRBJ2-2
V: TRBV29-1

CDR3: CASSVSNRDNEQFF
J: TRBJ2-1
V: TRBV9

CDR3: CASVATDNEQFF
J: TRBJ2-1
V: TRBV27

CDR3: CASSLGGARFKYF
J: TRBJ2-3
V: TRBV7-2

CDR3: CASSVGQGAYEQYF
J: TRBJ2-7
V: TRBV9

CDR3: CATSRKAAQGSSYEQYF
J: TRBJ2-7
V: TRBV15

CDR3: CASSSRTGGATNEKLFF
J: TRBJ1-4
V: TRBV19

CDR3: CASGDLTRQGHYNEQFF
J: TRBJ2-1
V: TRBV19

CDR3: CASSQESSRAGEQYF
J: TRBJ2-7
V: TRBV14

CDR3: CASSPDGNILFF
J: TRBJ1-4
V: TRBV7-3

CDR3: CASSGEHLGAYEQYF
J: TRBJ2-7
V: TRBV9

CDR3: CASSSPGASGSPYEQYF
J: TRBJ2-7
V: TRBV7-9

CDR3: CASSLYPGDAHGYTF
J: TRBJ1-2
V: TRBV7-9

CDR3: CASSPRQATGELFF
J: TRBJ2-2
V: TRBV4-1

CDR3: CASRGGLAGGRTGELFF
J: TRBJ2-2
V: TRBV28

CDR3: CASSARTEILAYNEQFF
J: TRBJ2-1
V: TRBV28